This T cell receptor beta chain was obtained from a study of shared clonotypes between healthy human individuals. Across the whole study: Donor ages ranged 18 to 49 years: a couple of women, a few men.

An assay was performed, and its level was deep. This table comes from immunoSEQ multiplex PCR, and its TCRdb copy is limited to in-frame clones, with some not included. The table lists roughly 770,000 clones, about 97% of them singletons. Terminally differentiated effector memory CD45RA+ cells were excluded by CCR7 positive selection of CD45RO-negative cells. All the donors were Caucasian adults who lived in Nashville, Tennessee. General study results and limits: The generation probabilities recorded for non-shared clonotypes fell below those of clonotypes shared by all four donors.

On this clone itself: Its antigen is undetermined.

CDR3 length: 15 residues. Germline V CDR1 and CDR2: SGHTA, FQGNSA. Trimming pared 5 bases from V and 9 bases from J, leaving 22 bases between. The TCR comes from a young man in good health. Sequenced material: naive CD8+ T cells sorted from blood. The chain joins TRBV7-2 to TRBJ2-5; D is possibly TRBD1 (6 bases). The CDR3 bases are TGTGCCAGCAGCCCTTGGACAGCAGGGTTATCGGCCCAGTACTTC. Translated: CASSPWTAGLSAQYF.